Below, 8 T cell receptor beta chains from the same sample are listed, as sequenced in a study of T cell responses to AZD1222 COVID-19 vaccine (dated by TCRdb to the early 2020s). This sample's time point label indicates: baseline before first vaccination. The library was obtained by the immunoSEQ multiplex PCR assay. TCRdb's version of the immuneACCESS table is confined to in-frame rearrangements and falls short of the full clone set. An unresolved V gene accounts for under half of the shortfall where checked; the remainder is of unknown origin. In all, the sample holds about 100,000 clones, and around nine tenths of those were seen once. The top ten clones comprise more than 1.5% of the sample. Sequenced here: peripheral blood, sampled on day 0 of AZD1222 vaccination. The receptors shown here come from an adult in good health.

The chain couples TRBV5-1 to TRBJ1-5; TRBD1 matches 11 bases. CDR1 and CDR2 (germline): SGHRS, YFSETQ. The CDR3 has 15 residues. With V trimmed by 9 bases and J by 6 bases, 11 bases remained unmatched. The CDR3 sequence: CATAGQGAATQPQHF. The CDR3 DNA follows: TGCGCCACCGCTGGACAGGGGGCAGCTACTCAGCCCCAGCATTTT. Full variable domain (outside the CDR3, taken from reference TRBV5-1 and TRBJ1-5): KAGVTQTPRYLIKTRGQQVTLSCSPISGHRSVSWYQQTPGQGLQFLFEYFSETQRNKGNFPGRFSGRQFSNSRSEMNVSTLELGDSALYLCATAGQGAATQPQHFGDGTRLSIL.

J is TRBJ1-4 and V is TRBV29-1, with 9 nucleotides matching TRBD1. The CDR3 has 14 residues. The germline CDR1 and CDR2 sequences are SQVTM and ANQGSEA. J lost 5 bases, V lost 4 bases, and 5 bases had no gene match. This CDR3 reads CSVAGTGQNEKLFF. CDR3 sequence (DNA): TGCAGCGTTGCCGGGACAGGGCAAAATGAAAAACTGTTTTTT.

The chain recombines TRBV19 with TRBJ2-1; 8 bases fit TRBD2. The V gene's germline CDR1 is LNHDA and CDR2 SQIVND (reference sequence). This CDR3 spans 16 amino acids. Trimming at V came to 5 bases and at J to 6 bases, leaving 12 bases not matched to a gene. The CDR3 reads CASSASGTRQVNEQFF. The DNA for the CDR3 is TGTGCCAGTAGTGCGTCAGGGACTAGGCAAGTCAATGAGCAGTTCTTC.

V is TRBV18 and J is TRBJ1-5; no clear D. The CDR3 has 14 amino acids. V lost 4 bases, J lost 0 bases, and 7 bases lay in between. Germline V gene lookup returns CDR1 KGHSH and CDR2 LQKENI. CDR3 DNA: TGTGCCAGCTCACAAGGTGATAGCAATCAGCCCCAGCATTTT. Its protein product is CASSQGDSNQPQHF.

V usage is TRBV4-2 and J usage is TRBJ2-6; 10 bases line up with TRBD1. Germline V gene data show CDR1 as LGHNA and CDR2 as YNFKEQ. J gave up 0 bases and V 0 bases, and 8 bases lay outside the gene matches. CDR3 length equals 20 residues. The CDR3 DNA follows: TGTGCCAGCAGCCAAGATTTAGTGGGGACAGGGGTCTCTGGGGCCAACGTCCTGACTTTC. This codes for CASSQDLVGTGVSGANVLTF.

The chain employs TRBV2 and TRBJ2-5; D gene uncertain. The CDR3 spans 13 residues. Trimming stripped 7 bases from V and 4 bases from J, with 13 bases between. CDR1 is SNHLY and CDR2 is FYNNEI in the germline V gene. The DNA of the CDR3 is TGTGCCAGCAAGGTTCTCTCGGGAGAGACCCAGTACTTC. Translated, it gives CASKVLSGETQYF.

In this sample, this clone turned up once. The CDR3: CASSTGGAKWTEAFF. The CDR3 DNA is TGTGCCAGTTCGACAGGGGGGGCAAAGTGGACTGAAGCTTTCTTT. The rearrangement links TRBV6-5 to TRBJ1-1; 9 bases match TRBD1. The germline CDR1 and CDR2 sequences are MNHEY and SVGAGI. The CDR3 is 15 residues long. V shed 9 bases and J 5 bases; nucleotides not matched to a gene: 13.

The rearrangement joins TRBV29-1 to TRBJ1-4; 8 bases agree with TRBD1. CDR3 length equals 13 residues. After removal of 2 bases from V and 7 bases from J, the junction contained 3 bases not matched to a gene. CDR1 and CDR2 from the germline V gene are SQVTM and ANQGSEA. The CDR3: CSVEIRGREKLFF. CDR3 DNA: TGCAGCGTTGAAATCAGGGGGCGTGAAAAACTGTTTTTT.